The 19 T cell receptor beta chains below come from one sample, sequenced in a study of tumor and adjacent non-tumor tissue in lung cancer. The template was RNA from unsorted bulk tissue. This non-tumor lung sample came from over 3 cm beyond the tumor edge. Three rounds of nested PCR, following a modified ARM-PCR protocol, produced the TCRbeta library. Via MiXCR, TCRdb re-called the multiplex PCR reads, giving one row per CDR3 protein. The sample lists 75,000 to 80,000 distinct CDR3 sequences; 76% were seen once. The sequencing sample was made of distant non-tumor lung tissue. Source of these receptors: a man aged 70-80 years with non-small cell lung cancer.

In regard to this clonotype: One end of the junction fails to match germline, which may point to a read error. V and J are TRBV14 and TRBJ2-7; 12 bases align to TRBD2. This CDR3 is built from 17 residues. Germline V gene data show CDR1 as SGHDN and CDR2 as FVKESK. Here the CDR3 reads CASSQHRILAGGHEQYF. CDR3 coding DNA: TGTGCCAGCAGCCAACATAGAATACTAGCGGGGGGCCACGAGCAGTACTTT.

This clonotype has just one count. This chain links TRBV11-2 with TRBJ2-3; D gene unclear. The CDR3 is 14 residues long. Germline V gene sequence: CDR1 SGHAT, CDR2 FQNNGV. V was trimmed by 6 bases and J by 4 bases, leaving 14 bases between them. In DNA form, the CDR3 reads TGTGCCAGCAGGACGGGCCTGAGGTCAGATACGCAGTATTTT. Its protein product is CASRTGLRSDTQYF.

Worth noting for this clonotype: Germline and junction disagree at one end, which may indicate a read error. The chain links TRBV5-6 to TRBJ1-2; 7 bases align to TRBD1. Germline V gene sequence: CDR1 SGHDT, CDR2 YYEEEE. The CDR3 spans 17 residues. CDR3 DNA: TGTGCCAGCAGCCTCAGAGACAGGGATCGTCCTTACTATGACTACACCTTC. This codes for CASSLRDRDRPYYDYTF.

Comments on this clonotype: At one end, the junction sequence differs from germline, possibly due to a read error. V gene TRBV11-2 combines with J gene TRBJ2-5; unclear D gene. The CDR3 has 15 residues. Germline-derived CDR1 and CDR2 are SGHAT and FQNNGV. The DNA for the CDR3 is TGTGTCAGCAGCCCGGAGATAGTTGGGCAAGAGACCCAGTACTTC. This codes for CVSSPEIVGQETQYF. The variable domain in full, with the rest retrieved from reference TRBV11-2 and TRBJ2-5, is EAGVAQSPRYKIIEKRQSVAFWCNPISGHATLYWYQQILGQGPKLLIQFQNNGVVDDSQLPKDRFSAERLKGVDSTLKIQPAKLEDSAVYLCVSSPEIVGQETQYFGPGTRLLVL.

This clonotype was recorded once. This sequence joins TRBV11-2 and TRBJ2-7, with D possibly called TRBD1 or TRBD2 (6 bases each). V was clipped by 0 bases and J by 4 bases, with 13 bases between them. CDR3 length: 15 amino acids. CDR1 and CDR2 from the germline V gene are SGHAT and FQNNGV. Here the CDR3 reads CASSLDGGDMYEQYF. The CDR3 nucleotides read TGTGCCAGCAGCTTAGATGGAGGGGACATGTACGAGCAGTACTTC.

As to this clonotype: Since a much larger clone is just one base distant, this may be a read error. This chain links TRBV28 with TRBJ1-1; tentatively, D is TRBD1 (5 bases). Trimming took 6 bases from V and 7 from J, leaving 21 bases between them. The CDR3 is 15 amino acids. Germline V gives CDR1 MDHEN, CDR2 SYDVKM. CDR3 nucleotide sequence: TGTGCCAGCAGCGGGAAGGGGATTGGTACCAATGAAGCTTTCTTT. Residues: CASSGKGIGTNEAFF.

With regard to this clonotype: The germline gene is not matched at one end of the junction; a read error may be the cause. This CDR3 reads CASSGSSFTEYF. In DNA, the CDR3 is TGTGCGAGCAGTGGATCCAGTTTTACGGAGTATTTT. The rearrangement uses TRBV6-1 and TRBJ2-3; D is unresolved. Per germline, CDR1 MNHNS and CDR2 SASEGT. This CDR3 is built from 12 residues.

There are a few counts of this clonotype. This may come from a read error, since a much larger clone is one base off. The rearrangement joins TRBV5-6 to TRBJ2-3; perhaps D is TRBD1 or TRBD2 (6 bases each). CDR1 SGHDT and CDR2 YYEEEE come from the germline V gene. There are 15 residues in the CDR3. The CDR3 sequence is CASSLATGGGDMQYF. The DNA for the CDR3 is TGTGCCAGCAGCTTGGCTACAGGAGGGGGAGATATGCAGTATTTT.

The J gene is TRBJ1-1, the V gene TRBV10-3, with D perhaps matching TRBD1 (6 bases). The V end was cut by 0 bases, the J end by 7 bases, with 9 bases between. The CDR3 loop spans 13 amino acids. Germline values: CDR1 ENHRY, CDR2 SYGVKD. Here the CDR3 DNA reads TGTGCCATCAGTGAGTCAGGGACATTTGAAGCTTTCTTT. Translating it yields CAISESGTFEAFF.

As for this clonotype: The junction does not match germline at one end; this may be a read error. This sequence joins TRBV12-3 or TRBV12-4 and TRBJ2-1; 9 bases are a match to TRBD2. The CDR3 totals 14 residues. The CDR3 region is CASSLSREGHELFF. DNA for the CDR3: TGTGCAAGCAGTTTATCGCGGGAGGGCCATGAGCTGTTCTTC.

The chain couples TRBV11-2 to TRBJ2-4, with 7 bases matching TRBD1. With V trimmed by 9 bases and J by 1 base, 12 bases remained unmatched. Per the germline V gene, CDR1 is SGHAT and CDR2 is FQNNGV. The CDR3 has 16 residues. The chain's CDR3 is CASSPRGHEAKNIQYF. In DNA, the CDR3 is TGTGCCAGTAGCCCGAGGGGGCACGAGGCCAAAAACATTCAGTACTTC.

This clonotype was seen only a few times. A clone one base away is much larger, so this may be a read error. The V call is TRBV6-2 or TRBV6-3, the J call TRBJ2-7; the match to TRBD2 covers 9 bases. The V segment lost 2 bases and the J segment 4 bases; nucleotides outside the gene matches: 6. The CDR3 is 15 residues long. CDR1 is MNHEY, CDR2 SVGEGT, per germline. This CDR3 reads CASSYLSGSKYEQYF. CDR3 DNA sequence: TGTGCCAGCAGTTACCTTAGCGGGAGTAAGTACGAGCAGTACTTC.

The CDR3: CASSLSRLRRDEQFF. The CDR3 nucleotides are TGTGCCAGCAGCCTGAGTAGGCTTCGGCGGGATGAGCAGTTCTTC. V is TRBV11-2 and J is TRBJ2-1; weak D call: TRBD2 (5 bases). The CDR3 runs 15 residues. Germline CDR1 SGHAT, CDR2 FQNNGV. V was pared by 5 bases and J by 8 bases, with 19 bases between.

With respect to this clonotype: The junction differs from germline at one of its ends, possibly a read error. The chain uses TRBV5-8 and TRBJ1-5; 7 nucleotides align to TRBD1. Germline V gives CDR1 SGHTS, CDR2 YDEGEE. This CDR3 comprises 14 residues. The CDR3 DNA is TGTGACAGCAGCCCCCGGTCAGGGGGTCAGCCCCAGCATTTT. Its protein is CDSSPRSGGQPQHF. The full variable domain, completed using reference TRBV5-8 and TRBJ1-5, is EAGVTQSPTHLIKTRGQQATLRCSPISGHTSVYWYQQALGLGLQFLLWYDEGEERNRGNFPPRFSGRQFPNYSSELNVNALELEDSALYLCDSSPRSGGQPQHFGDGTRLSIL.

Points on this clonotype: Germline is not matched at one junction end, which may reflect a read error. This rearrangement joins TRBV9 to TRBJ2-4, with 9 bases matching TRBD2. Germline V gives CDR1 SGDLS, CDR2 YYNGEE. There are 14 residues in the CDR3. The CDR3, as DNA: TGTGCCAGCAGGGTAGCGGGGGCCAAAAACATTGAGTACTTC. Its translation is CASRVAGAKNIEYF.

A word on this clonotype: This CDR3 is missing its conserved last phenylalanine or tryptophan, likely due to a read error. The chain employs TRBV11-3 and TRBJ2-5, with 8 bases fitting TRBD2. The CDR3 consists of 16 residues. Germline V gene lookup returns CDR1 SGHNT and CDR2 YENEEA. CDR3 nucleotide sequence: TGTACCAGCAGCTTAGGTGTGGGGAGACTAGCGGAGACCCAGTACATC. Residues: CTSSLGVGRLAETQYI.

This clonotype was counted between two and nine times. The CDR3 ends on some other residue instead of the conserved phenylalanine or tryptophan, so this is likely a read error. The rearrangement links TRBV24-1 to TRBJ2-5; 7 nucleotides match TRBD2. V was clipped by 2 bases and J by 4 bases; unmatched bases: 9. The CDR3 extends over 16 amino acids. Germline CDR1 KGHDR, CDR2 SFDVKD. This CDR3 reads CATSDWGGVRRETQYS. Written as DNA, the CDR3 is TGTGCCACCAGTGATTGGGGGGGAGTGAGAAGAGAGACCCAGTACTCC.

This clonotype came up a few times. The junction departs from germline at one end; a sequencing error may be responsible. The CDR3 DNA is TGTGCCAGCTCACCGGGACCAAGCTCCTATAATGAGCAGTTATTC. This gives the protein CASSPGPSSYNEQLF. This chain links TRBV18 with TRBJ2-1, with D perhaps given as TRBD1 or TRBD2 (5 bases each). The CDR3 spans 15 residues. Per the germline V gene, CDR1 is KGHSH and CDR2 is LQKENI.

Notes on this clonotype: Here the CDR3 omits its conserved ending phenylalanine or tryptophan, so a read error is the likely source. The chain links TRBV29-1 to TRBJ2-7; D might be TRBD2 (6 bases). Germline CDR1 and CDR2: SQVTM and ANQGSEA. The CDR3 loop spans 14 amino acids. In DNA, the CDR3 is TGCAATGTTGAAAGGGCGGGACTGACCTACGAGCAGTACCTC. It translates to CNVERAGLTYEQYL.